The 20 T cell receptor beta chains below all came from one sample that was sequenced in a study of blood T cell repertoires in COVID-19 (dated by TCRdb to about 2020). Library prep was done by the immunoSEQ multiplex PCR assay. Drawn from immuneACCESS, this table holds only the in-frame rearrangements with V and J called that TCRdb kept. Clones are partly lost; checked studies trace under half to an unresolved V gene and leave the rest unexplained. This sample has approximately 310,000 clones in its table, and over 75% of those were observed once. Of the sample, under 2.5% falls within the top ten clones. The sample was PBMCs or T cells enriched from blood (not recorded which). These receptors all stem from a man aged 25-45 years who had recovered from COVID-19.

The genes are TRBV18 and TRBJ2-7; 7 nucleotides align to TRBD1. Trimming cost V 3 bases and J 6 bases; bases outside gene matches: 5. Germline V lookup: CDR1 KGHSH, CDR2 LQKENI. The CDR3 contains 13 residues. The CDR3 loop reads CASSPKTGTEQYF. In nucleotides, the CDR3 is TGTGCCAGCTCACCCAAGACAGGGACCGAGCAGTACTTC. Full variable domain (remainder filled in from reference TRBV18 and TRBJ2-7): NAGVMQNPRHLVRRRGQEARLRCSPMKGHSHVYWYRQLPEEGLKFMVYLQKENIIDESGMPKERFSAEFPKEGPSILRIQQVVRGDSAAYFCASSPKTGTEQYFGPGTRLTVT.

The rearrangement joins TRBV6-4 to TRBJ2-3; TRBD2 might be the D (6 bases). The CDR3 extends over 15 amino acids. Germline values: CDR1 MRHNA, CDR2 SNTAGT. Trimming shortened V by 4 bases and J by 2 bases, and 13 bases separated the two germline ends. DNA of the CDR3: TGTGCCAGCAGTGGTGATGCGGGGTCCACAGATACGCAGTATTTT. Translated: CASSGDAGSTDTQYF.

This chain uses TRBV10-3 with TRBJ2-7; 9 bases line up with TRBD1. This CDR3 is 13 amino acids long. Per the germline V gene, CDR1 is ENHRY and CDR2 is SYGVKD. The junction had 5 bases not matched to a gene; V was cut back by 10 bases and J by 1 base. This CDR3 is CATLDRGSYEQYF. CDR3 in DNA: TGTGCCACCCTGGACAGGGGATCCTACGAGCAGTACTTC.

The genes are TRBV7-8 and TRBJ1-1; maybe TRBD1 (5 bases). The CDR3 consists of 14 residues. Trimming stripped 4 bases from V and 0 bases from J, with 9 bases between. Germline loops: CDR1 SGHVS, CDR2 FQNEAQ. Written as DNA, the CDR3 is TGTGCCAGCAGCTACCAGGGAATGAACACTGAAGCTTTCTTT. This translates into CASSYQGMNTEAFF.

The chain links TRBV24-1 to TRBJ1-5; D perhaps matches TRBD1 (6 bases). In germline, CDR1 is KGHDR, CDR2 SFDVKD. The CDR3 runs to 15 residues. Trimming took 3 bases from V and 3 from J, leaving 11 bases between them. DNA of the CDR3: TGTGCCACCAGTGATGGAAGGACAGTCAATCAGCCCCAGCATTTT. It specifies CATSDGRTVNQPQHF.

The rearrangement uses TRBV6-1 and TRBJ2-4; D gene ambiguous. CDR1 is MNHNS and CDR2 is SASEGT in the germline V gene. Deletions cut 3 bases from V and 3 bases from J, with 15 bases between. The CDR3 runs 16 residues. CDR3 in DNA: TGTGCCAGCAGTGAGGGCCTTGACCCGATCAAAAACATTCAGTACTTC. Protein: CASSEGLDPIKNIQYF.

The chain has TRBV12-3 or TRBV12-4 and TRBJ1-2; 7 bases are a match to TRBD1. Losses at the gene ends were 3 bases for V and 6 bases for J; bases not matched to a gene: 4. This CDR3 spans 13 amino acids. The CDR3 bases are TGTGCCAGCAGTTTCACAGGGGCGGATGGCTACACCTTC. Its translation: CASSFTGADGYTF.

In DNA, the CDR3 is TGTGCCAGCAGCCGCACCTCACCGGGACAGGGAGGGTCACCCCTCCACTTT. It is translated as CASSRTSPGQGGSPLHF. V is TRBV3-1 (or the pseudogene TRBV3-2) and J is TRBJ1-6, with 9 bases fitting TRBD1. Germline V CDR1 and CDR2: LGHDT, YNNKEL (reference sequence). The CDR3 runs 17 residues. Unmatched junction bases numbered 14, after V lost 4 bases and J lost 10 bases.

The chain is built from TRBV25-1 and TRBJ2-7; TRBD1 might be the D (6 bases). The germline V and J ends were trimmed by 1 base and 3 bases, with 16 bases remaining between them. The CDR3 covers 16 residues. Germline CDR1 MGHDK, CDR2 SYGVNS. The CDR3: CASSESQGRYGYEQYF. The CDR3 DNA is TGTGCCAGCAGTGAATCCCAGGGGCGCTACGGCTACGAGCAGTACTTC.

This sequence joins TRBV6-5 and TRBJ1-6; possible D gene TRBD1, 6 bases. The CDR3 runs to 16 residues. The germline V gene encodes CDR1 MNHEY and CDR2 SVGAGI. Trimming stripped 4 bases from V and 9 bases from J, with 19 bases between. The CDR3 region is CASSLTGSLSGSPLHF. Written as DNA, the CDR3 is TGTGCCAGCAGTTTAACAGGGAGTTTGAGTGGTTCACCCCTCCACTTT.

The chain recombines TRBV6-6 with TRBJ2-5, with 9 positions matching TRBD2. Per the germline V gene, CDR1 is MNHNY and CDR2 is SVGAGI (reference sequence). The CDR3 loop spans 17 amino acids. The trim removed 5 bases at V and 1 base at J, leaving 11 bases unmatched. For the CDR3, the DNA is TGTGCCAGCAGTCGACTGGCGGGGGGGCCTCTCCAAGAGACCCAGTACTTC. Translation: CASSRLAGGPLQETQYF.

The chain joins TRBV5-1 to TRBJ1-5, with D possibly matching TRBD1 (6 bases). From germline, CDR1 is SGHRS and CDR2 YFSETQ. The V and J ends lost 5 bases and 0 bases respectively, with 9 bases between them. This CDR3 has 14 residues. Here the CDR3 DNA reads TGCGCCAGCAGGCCGGACAGTAGCAATCAGCCCCAGCATTTT. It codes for CASRPDSSNQPQHF.

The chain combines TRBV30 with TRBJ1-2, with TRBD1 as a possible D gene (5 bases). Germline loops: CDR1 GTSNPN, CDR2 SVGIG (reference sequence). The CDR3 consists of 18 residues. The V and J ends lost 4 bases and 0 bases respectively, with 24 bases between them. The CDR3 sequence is CAWTNIRDSKRSNYGYTF. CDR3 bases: TGTGCCTGGACTAACATCCGGGACTCAAAGCGCTCTAACTATGGCTACACCTTC.

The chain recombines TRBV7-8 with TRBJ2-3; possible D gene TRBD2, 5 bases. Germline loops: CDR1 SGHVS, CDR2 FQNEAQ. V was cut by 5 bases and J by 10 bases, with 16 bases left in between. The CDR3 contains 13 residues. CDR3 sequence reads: CASSEYTRNAQYF. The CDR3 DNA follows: TGTGCCAGCAGCGAATACACTAGAAACGCGCAGTATTTT.

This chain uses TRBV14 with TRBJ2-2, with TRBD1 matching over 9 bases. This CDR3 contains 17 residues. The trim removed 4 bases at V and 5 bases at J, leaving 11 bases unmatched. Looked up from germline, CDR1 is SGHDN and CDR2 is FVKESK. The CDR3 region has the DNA TGTGCCAGCAGCCTCCGAGGGACAGGGTGGTCTACCGGGGAGCTGTTTTTT. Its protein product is CASSLRGTGWSTGELFF.

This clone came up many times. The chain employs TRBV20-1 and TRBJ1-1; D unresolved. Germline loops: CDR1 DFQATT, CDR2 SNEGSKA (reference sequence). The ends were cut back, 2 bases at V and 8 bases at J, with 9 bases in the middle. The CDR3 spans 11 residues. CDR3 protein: CSARSGWEAFF. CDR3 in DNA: TGCAGTGCTAGATCGGGGTGGGAAGCTTTCTTT.

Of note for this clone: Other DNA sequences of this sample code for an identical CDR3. CDR3 nucleotides: TGCGCCAGCAGCCTGGACAGCCCTAACTATGGCTACACCTTC. Amino acids: CASSLDSPNYGYTF. The V and J genes are TRBV5-1 and TRBJ1-2, with D perhaps matching TRBD1 (6 bases). CDR3 length: 14 amino acids. The germline V and J ends were trimmed by 4 bases and 0 bases, with 10 bases remaining between them. Germline V gene lookup returns CDR1 SGHRS and CDR2 YFSETQ.

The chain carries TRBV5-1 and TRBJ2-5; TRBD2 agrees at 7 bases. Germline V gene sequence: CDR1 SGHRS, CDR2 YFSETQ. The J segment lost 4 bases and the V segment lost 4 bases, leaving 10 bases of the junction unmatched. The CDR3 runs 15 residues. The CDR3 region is CASSPLTGGTETQYF. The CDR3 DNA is TGCGCCAGCAGCCCCCTAACGGGGGGAACAGAGACCCAGTACTTC.

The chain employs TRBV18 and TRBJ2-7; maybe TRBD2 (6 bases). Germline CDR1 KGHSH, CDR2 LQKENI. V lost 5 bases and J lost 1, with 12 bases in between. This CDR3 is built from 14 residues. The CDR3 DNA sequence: TGTGCCAGCTCAGCTCCGGGACTGTCCTACGAGCAGTACTTC. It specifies CASSAPGLSYEQYF.

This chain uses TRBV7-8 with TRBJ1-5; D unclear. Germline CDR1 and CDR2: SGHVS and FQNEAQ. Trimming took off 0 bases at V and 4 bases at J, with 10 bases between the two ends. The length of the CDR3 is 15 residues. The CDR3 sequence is CASSLARAANQPQHF. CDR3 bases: TGTGCCAGCAGCTTAGCGCGGGCAGCAAATCAGCCCCAGCATTTT.